The 10 T cell receptor beta chains below were found in one sample sequenced in a study of Ad26.COV2.S vaccination and SARS-CoV-2 variants. Treatment described: 15 to 20 received Ad26.COV2.S at low or high dose, single or two shots; about 5 received placebo; per-sample allocation not given. Sampling happened 63 days after the first vaccine or placebo injection. Clones were sequenced by immunoSEQ multiplex PCR, and TCRdb holds only the in-frame ones, with some missing. The sample gives 430,000 or so clones, roughly nine tenths of which show up once; around 2.5% is in the top ten. The sample in question was peripheral blood, obtained in a trial of Ad26.COV2.S vaccine versus placebo. These receptors came from a person between 18 and 65 years old who received the Ad26.COV2.S COVID-19 vaccine or a placebo.

The chain carries TRBV5-1 and TRBJ1-4, with D uncertain. Between the trimmed V and J ends, which lost 6 bases and 0 bases, there was a span of 9 bases. CDR1 and CDR2 from the germline V gene are SGHRS and YFSETQ. This CDR3 has 14 residues. The CDR3 coding sequence is TGCGCCAGCAAAGAGGGAGCAACTAATGAAAAACTGTTTTTT. Its protein product is CASKEGATNEKLFF.

The V call is TRBV5-4, the J call TRBJ1-1; 8 bases match TRBD1. Germline CDR1 is SGHNT and CDR2 is YYREEE (reference sequence). After removal of 3 bases from V and 6 bases from J, the junction contained 7 bases not matched to a gene. The CDR3 runs to 14 residues. The CDR3, as DNA: TGTGCCAGCAGCTCTGGACAGGGACGATCTGAAGCTTTCTTT. This encodes CASSSGQGRSEAFF.

The chain recombines TRBV6-5 with TRBJ2-7, with D possibly TRBD1 on 6 matching bases. V was shortened by 6 bases and J by 2 bases, with 11 bases between the two germline ends. This CDR3 contains 13 residues. The germline CDR1 and CDR2 sequences are MNHEY and SVGAGI. The CDR3: CASSLQGPYEQYF. DNA for the CDR3: TGTGCCAGCAGCCTACAGGGCCCCTACGAGCAGTACTTC.

The chain carries TRBV5-4 and TRBJ1-2; D is uncertain. The V end was cut by 4 bases, the J end by 4 bases, with 17 bases between. CDR1 and CDR2 from the germline V gene are SGHNT and YYREEE (reference sequence). CDR3 length: 15 amino acids. The CDR3 DNA is TGTGCCAGCAGCCCGGACCTTCACCGGACCTATGGCTACACCTTC. It codes for CASSPDLHRTYGYTF.

The J gene is TRBJ2-3, the V gene TRBV11-3, with D possibly TRBD2 on 6 matching bases. Trimming pared 5 bases from V and 8 bases from J, leaving 17 bases between. Looked up from germline, CDR1 is SGHNT and CDR2 is YENEEA. The CDR3 is 14 residues long. The CDR3: CASSGRDFAPTQYF. In nucleotides, the CDR3 is TGTGCCAGCAGCGGCAGGGACTTCGCACCTACGCAGTATTTT.

This chain links TRBV5-4 with TRBJ1-1, with no clear D. The germline gives CDR1 SGHNT, CDR2 YYREEE (reference sequence). Trimming took 4 bases from V and 4 from J, leaving 14 bases between them. The CDR3 contains 14 residues. CDR3 nucleotides: TGTGCCAGCAGCCCTAGGAGTCTAGCCACTGAAGCTTTCTTT. Its protein is CASSPRSLATEAFF.

The rearrangement links TRBV10-3 to TRBJ1-2; D possibly corresponds to TRBD1 (5 bases). Germline-derived CDR1 and CDR2 are ENHRY and SYGVKD. This CDR3 is 13 amino acids long. V lost 2 bases and J lost 4, with 8 bases in between. CDR3 bases: TGTGCCATCAGTGAGGAGGGGTCCTATGGCTACACCTTC. This translates into CAISEEGSYGYTF.

The chain combines TRBV28 with TRBJ2-3; TRBD2 matches at 8 bases. Germline CDR1 reads MDHEN; CDR2 reads SYDVKM. The trim removed 5 bases at V and 5 bases at J, leaving 9 bases unmatched. The CDR3 has 15 residues. CDR3 DNA sequence: TGTGCCAGCAGTGAGACAGCGGGGGTTCTAGATACGCAGTATTTT. This translates into CASSETAGVLDTQYF.

DNA for the CDR3: TGTGCCAGCAGCTTATTAGCGGGGCCCGGGGATACGCAGTATTTT. Its translation is CASSLLAGPGDTQYF. V and J are TRBV7-9 and TRBJ2-3, with TRBD2 identical over 8 bases. The trim removed 2 bases at V and 6 bases at J, leaving 7 bases unmatched. Germline assignment: CDR1 SEHNR and CDR2 FQNEAQ (reference sequence). The length of the CDR3 is 15 residues.

The chain carries TRBV14 and TRBJ2-2; D unresolved. This CDR3 is built from 16 residues. The V end was cut by 4 bases, the J end by 6 bases, with 18 bases between. Germline lookup yields CDR1 SGHDN and CDR2 FVKESK. This CDR3 is CASSPFSSSLPGELFF. DNA of the CDR3: TGTGCCAGCAGCCCCTTCTCGAGTTCACTTCCCGGGGAGCTGTTTTTT.